The entry below describes one T cell receptor beta chain. Its cognate antigen is unknown. This entry belongs to a study of T cell responses to AZD1222 COVID-19 vaccine. Background on the study: Analyses pooled second doses at about 4 or about 12 weeks.

Profiled with immunoSEQ multiplex PCR; TCRdb holds only in-frame clones, not every one. The table shows under 200,000 clones, with about 88% occurring only once. Study findings and constraints: Nearly half of spike-specific TCRs reportedly target unmutated variant regions. With two AZD1222 doses given, Spike-specific TCR breadth and depth both rose. The sample set comprised mostly white British donors with more females, and clonal diversity was possibly underestimated.

This receptor was identified in an adult in good health. Specimen: peripheral blood, collected on day 0 of AZD1222 vaccination.

CDR3 in amino acids: CASSPARSTGDTIYF. CDR3 coding DNA: TGTGCCAGCTCACCGGCCAGGTCCACGGGTGACACCATATATTTT. The rearrangement links TRBV18 to TRBJ1-3; unclear D gene. CDR1 and CDR2 from the germline V gene are KGHSH and LQKENI. Trimming took off 3 bases at V and 8 bases at J, with 17 bases between the two ends. The length of the CDR3 is 15 residues.